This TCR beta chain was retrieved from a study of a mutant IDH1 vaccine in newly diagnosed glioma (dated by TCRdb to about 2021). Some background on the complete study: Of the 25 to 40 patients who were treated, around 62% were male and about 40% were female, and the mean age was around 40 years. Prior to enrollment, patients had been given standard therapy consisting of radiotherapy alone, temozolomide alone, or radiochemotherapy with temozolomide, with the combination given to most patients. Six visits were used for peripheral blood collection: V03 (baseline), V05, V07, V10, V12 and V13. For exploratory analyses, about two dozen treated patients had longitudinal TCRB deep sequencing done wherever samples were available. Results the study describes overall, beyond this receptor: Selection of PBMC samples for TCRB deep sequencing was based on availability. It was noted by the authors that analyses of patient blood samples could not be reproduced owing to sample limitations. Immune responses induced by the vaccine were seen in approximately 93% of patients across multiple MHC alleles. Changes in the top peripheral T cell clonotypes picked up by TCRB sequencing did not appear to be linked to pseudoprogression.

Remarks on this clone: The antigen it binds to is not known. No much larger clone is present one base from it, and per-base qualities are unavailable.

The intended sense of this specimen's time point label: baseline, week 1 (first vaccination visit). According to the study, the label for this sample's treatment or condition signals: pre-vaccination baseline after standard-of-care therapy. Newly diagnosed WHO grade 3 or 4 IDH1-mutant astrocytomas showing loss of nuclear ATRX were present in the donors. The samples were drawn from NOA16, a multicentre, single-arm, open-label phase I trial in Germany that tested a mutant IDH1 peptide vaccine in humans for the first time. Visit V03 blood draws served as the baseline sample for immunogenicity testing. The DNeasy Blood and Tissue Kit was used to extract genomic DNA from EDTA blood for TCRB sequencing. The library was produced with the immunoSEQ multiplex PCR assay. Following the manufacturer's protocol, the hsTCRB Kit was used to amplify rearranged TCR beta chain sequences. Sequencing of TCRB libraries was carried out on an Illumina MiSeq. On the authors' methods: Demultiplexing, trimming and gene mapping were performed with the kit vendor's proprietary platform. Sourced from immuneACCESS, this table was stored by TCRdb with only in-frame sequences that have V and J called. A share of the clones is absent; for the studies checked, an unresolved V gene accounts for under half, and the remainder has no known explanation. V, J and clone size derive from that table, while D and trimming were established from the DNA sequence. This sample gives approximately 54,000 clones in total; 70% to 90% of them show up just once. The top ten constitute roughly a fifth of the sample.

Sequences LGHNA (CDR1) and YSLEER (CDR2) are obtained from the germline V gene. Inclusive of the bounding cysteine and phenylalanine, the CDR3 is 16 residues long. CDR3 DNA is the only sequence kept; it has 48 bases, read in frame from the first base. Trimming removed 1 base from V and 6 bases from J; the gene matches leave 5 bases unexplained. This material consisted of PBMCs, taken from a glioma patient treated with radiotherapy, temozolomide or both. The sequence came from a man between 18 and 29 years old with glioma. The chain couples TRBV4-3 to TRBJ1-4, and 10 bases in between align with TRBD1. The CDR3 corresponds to CASSQGAGTGDEKLFF. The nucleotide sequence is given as TGCGCCAGCAGCCAAGGGGCCGGGACAGGGGATGAAAAACTGTTTTTT.